A single sample is the source of the 30 T cell receptor beta chains below, sequenced in a study of OX40 agonist ivuxolimab in advanced cancers. The assay was immunoSEQ multiplex PCR, and TCRdb's table has in-frame clones only and misses some. The repertoire holds tens of thousands of clones, with around 88% as singletons. Sequenced material: CD4+ or CD8+ T cells sorted from blood, taken in a trial of the OX40 agonist ivuxolimab. These receptor sequences come from an adult with an advanced solid tumor such as melanoma, head and neck, liver or kidney cancer.

The chain couples TRBV11-3 to TRBJ2-1; D may match TRBD1 or TRBD2 (5 bases each). Germline V CDR1 and CDR2: SGHNT, YENEEA. The CDR3 has 15 amino acids. The ends were cut back, 1 base at V and 0 bases at J, with 7 bases in the middle. CDR3: CASSLAGPSYNEQFF. Here the CDR3 DNA reads TGTGCCAGCAGCTTAGCGGGACCCTCCTACAATGAGCAGTTCTTC.

The V gene is TRBV18, the J gene TRBJ2-5; 16 bases are shared with TRBD2. V dropped 4 bases and J dropped 11; count of bases not matched to a gene: 10. Germline V lookup: CDR1 KGHSH, CDR2 LQKENI. CDR3 length: 16 amino acids. DNA for the CDR3: TGTGCCAGCTCACTGGGACTAGCGGGAGGGCCGCGGGAGCAGTACTTC. This gives the protein CASSLGLAGGPREQYF.

The V and J genes are TRBV28 and TRBJ1-5, with a weak D call TRBD1 (6 bases). CDR1 is MDHEN, CDR2 SYDVKM, per germline. CDR3 length: 17 amino acids. The V end was cut by 3 bases, the J end by 5 bases, with 20 bases between. The CDR3 region has the DNA TGTGCCAGCAGTTTGGGACTCACAGGGCCCCTAGATCAGCCCCAGCATTTT. Translation: CASSLGLTGPLDQPQHF.

This clone was picked up a small number of times. The V call is TRBV5-6, the J call TRBJ2-7; possible D gene TRBD2, 7 bases. Germline-derived CDR1 and CDR2 are SGHDT and YYEEEE. CDR3 length: 16 residues. V lost 2 bases, J lost 4 bases, and 19 bases lay in between. This chain's CDR3 is CASSFMGGGRKYEQYF. The CDR3 DNA reads as TGTGCCAGCAGCTTCATGGGGGGCGGGAGAAAGTACGAGCAGTACTTC.

CDR3 in DNA: TGTGCCAGCAGTGAGGTCAGGGGGACTCAGCCCCAGCATTTT. Protein sequence: CASSEVRGTQPQHF. The rearrangement uses TRBV2 and TRBJ1-5, with 7 nucleotides matching TRBD1. CDR1 SNHLY and CDR2 FYNNEI come from the germline V gene. The ends lost 3 bases at V and 6 bases at J; junction bases unmatched: 5. This CDR3 has 14 amino acids.

The chain has TRBV4-3 and TRBJ1-5; 7 bases are shared with TRBD1. Germline CDR1 is LGHNA and CDR2 is YSLEER. V was clipped by 5 bases and J by 9 bases; unmatched bases: 10. This CDR3 spans 14 amino acids. The CDR3 DNA reads TGCGCCAGCAGCTGGGACAGTAGTAGGGGGCCCCAGCATTTT. Amino acid sequence: CASSWDSSRGPQHF.

This chain links TRBV29-1 with TRBJ2-7; a weak D match, TRBD1 (7 bases). V dropped 6 bases and J dropped 6 bases, with 18 bases sitting between them. The V gene's germline CDR1 is SQVTM and CDR2 ANQGSEA. This CDR3 region has 13 residues. The CDR3 coding sequence is TGCAGCGTAGAGATGACAGGGAGGTCCGAGCAGTACTTC. Translation gives CSVEMTGRSEQYF.

J is TRBJ2-7 and V is TRBV13, with TRBD2 matching 11 bases. Germline CDR1 and CDR2: PRHDT and FYEKMQ (reference sequence). The CDR3 is 15 amino acids. V dropped 2 bases and J dropped 2; count of bases not matched to a gene: 2. CDR3 region: CASSLRTSGPYEQYF. CDR3 DNA: TGTGCCAGCAGCTTACGGACTAGCGGGCCCTACGAGCAGTACTTC.

This chain joins TRBV28 and TRBJ2-3, with 8 nucleotides matching TRBD2. V trimming: 4 bases; J trimming: 11 bases; junction bases outside the gene matches: 11. The CDR3 contains 14 residues. Germline lookup yields CDR1 MDHEN and CDR2 SYDVKM. The CDR3, as DNA: TGTGCCAGCAGTTCCCGGCGGGGGGCGGGAAAGCAGTATTTT. Translation: CASSSRRGAGKQYF.

The V gene is TRBV5-4, the J gene TRBJ1-1; a weak D match, TRBD1 (6 bases). This CDR3 region has 15 residues. Per germline, CDR1 SGHNT and CDR2 YYREEE (reference sequence). V lost 4 bases and J 2 bases, leaving 15 bases between the germline ends. DNA of the CDR3: TGTGCCAGCAGCCGACCGGGGGGCTATAACACTGAAGCTTTCTTT. Its translation: CASSRPGGYNTEAFF.

The chain uses TRBV5-1 and TRBJ1-5, with D tentatively TRBD1 (6 bases). The CDR3 totals 15 residues. Trimming took off 1 base at V and 6 bases at J, with 14 bases between the two ends. The V gene's germline CDR1 is SGHRS and CDR2 YFSETQ. The CDR3 DNA reads as TGCGCCAGCAGCTTGCAGGGGCTACCTAGTCAGCCCCAGCATTTT. Translating gives CASSLQGLPSQPQHF.

A remark on this clone: The germline gene is not matched at one end of the junction; a read error may be the cause. V and J are TRBV5-6 and TRBJ2-5; D is perhaps TRBD1 (7 bases). CDR3 length: 11 residues. Germline-derived CDR1 and CDR2 are SGHDT and YYEEEE. The CDR3 coding sequence is TGTGCCAGCAGCGTAGGAGGGGGCCAGCACTTC. Amino acids: CASSVGGGQHF.

V is TRBV6-5 and J is TRBJ1-1; 7 nucleotides line up with TRBD1. Looked up from germline, CDR1 is MNHEY and CDR2 is SVGAGI. V lost 7 bases and J lost 4; bases outside the gene matches: 9. The CDR3 loop spans 14 amino acids. The CDR3 here is CASKGESGGTEAFF. In nucleotides, the CDR3 is TGTGCCAGCAAAGGGGAGTCAGGGGGCACTGAAGCTTTCTTT.

The chain joins TRBV19 to TRBJ2-1; 7 positions agree with TRBD2. V dropped 10 bases and J dropped 1; count of bases not matched to a gene: 7. Looked up from germline, CDR1 is LNHDA and CDR2 is SQIVND (reference sequence). The CDR3 contains 14 residues. The CDR3 loop reads CATQRDPSYNEQFF. In DNA, the CDR3 is TGTGCCACACAGCGGGACCCATCCTACAATGAGCAGTTCTTC.

This chain connects TRBV6-6 to TRBJ1-3; D might be TRBD1 (6 bases). Between the trimmed V and J ends, which lost 4 bases and 3 bases, there was a span of 10 bases. This CDR3 has 14 residues. The germline V gene has CDR1 MNHNY and CDR2 SVGAGI (reference sequence). The CDR3 DNA reads TGTGCCAGCAGTTCCGGACAGATTGGAAACACCATATATTTT. This gives the protein CASSSGQIGNTIYF.

This sequence joins TRBV7-2 and TRBJ2-1; 10 bases line up with TRBD2. The germline V gene encodes CDR1 SGHTA and CDR2 FQGNSA. The CDR3 consists of 15 residues. V was pared by 5 bases and J by 8 bases, with 9 bases of the junction left unmatched. The CDR3 coding sequence is TGTGCCAGCAGCCCGACTAGCGGGTCCTTTGATGAGCAGTTCTTC. Amino acids: CASSPTSGSFDEQFF. Complete variable domain (other parts from reference TRBV7-2 and TRBJ2-1): GAGVSQSPSNKVTEKGKDVELRCDPISGHTALYWYRQSLGQGLEFLIYFQGNSAPDKSGLPSDRFSAERTGGSVSTLTIQRTQQEDSAVYLCASSPTSGSFDEQFFGPGTRLTVL.

The chain joins TRBV29-1 to TRBJ2-1; 12 bases agree with TRBD2. Germline assignment: CDR1 SQVTM and CDR2 ANQGSEA. Trimming removed 0 bases from V and 6 bases from J; junction bases left unmatched: 3. The CDR3 is 15 residues long. CDR3 protein: CSVEDSSGGVNEQFF. In nucleotides, the CDR3 is TGCAGCGTTGAAGATTCTAGCGGGGGGGTCAATGAGCAGTTCTTC.

This clone has a single count. The chain is built from TRBV11-3 and TRBJ2-2; D assignment may be TRBD1 or TRBD2 (5 bases each). Germline-derived CDR1 and CDR2 are SGHNT and YENEEA. V shed 4 bases and J shed 6 bases, with 9 bases lying between them. The CDR3 contains 13 residues. CDR3 DNA: TGTGCCAGCAGCTCCAGGGACCCCGGGGAGCTGTTTTTT. Translation: CASSSRDPGELFF.

This clone has a single count. CDR3 residues: CASRPWAGGLGDTQYF. The CDR3 nucleotides read TGTGCCAGCAGGCCTTGGGCAGGGGGATTAGGGGATACGCAGTATTTT. The chain has TRBV7-4 and TRBJ2-3; 7 bases are a match to TRBD1. Germline CDR1 SGHVT, CDR2 SQSDAQ. Trimming cost V 6 bases and J 6 bases; bases outside gene matches: 15. The CDR3 is made up of 16 amino acids.

The chain employs TRBV29-1 and TRBJ2-1; TRBD1 might be the D (5 bases). The V end lost 6 bases, the J end lost 4 bases, and 13 bases lay between the germline ends. The CDR3 extends over 13 amino acids. Looked up from germline, CDR1 is SQVTM and CDR2 is ANQGSEA. The chain's CDR3 is CSVEPGLYNEQFF. The CDR3 coding sequence is TGCAGCGTCGAACCAGGGCTATACAATGAGCAGTTCTTC.

The sample holds a few counts of this clone. The chain employs TRBV4-1 and TRBJ2-2; D remains unclear. From germline, CDR1 is MGHRA and CDR2 YSYEKL. The germline V and J ends were trimmed by 2 bases and 5 bases, with 6 bases remaining between them. CDR3 length: 13 amino acids. The CDR3 nucleotides read TGCGCCAGCAGCCAACCTGTTACCGGGGAGCTGTTTTTT. This translates into CASSQPVTGELFF.

The chain links TRBV6-5 to TRBJ2-3, with D perhaps matching TRBD1 (6 bases). Germline loops: CDR1 MNHEY, CDR2 SVGAGI. The CDR3 has 12 residues. The ends were cut back, 6 bases at V and 9 bases at J, with 13 bases in the middle. CDR3 bases: TGTGCCAGCAGCCAGGGGAAGGGCACGCAGTATTTT. It yields the protein CASSQGKGTQYF.

The chain joins TRBV7-3 to TRBJ2-5; TRBD1 matches 10 bases. The J segment lost 5 bases and the V segment lost 5 bases, leaving 5 bases of the junction unmatched. CDR1 is SGHTA and CDR2 is FQGTGA in the germline V gene. The CDR3 has 14 residues. CDR3 in amino acids: CASSDRGLGETQYF. CDR3 nucleotides: TGTGCCAGCAGCGACAGGGGGCTAGGGGAGACCCAGTACTTC. Variable domain in full (rest from reference TRBV7-3 and TRBJ2-5): GAGVSQTPSNKVTEKGKYVELRCDPISGHTALYWYRQSLGQGPEFLIYFQGTGAADDSGLPNDRFFAVRPEGSVSTLKIQRTERGDSAVYLCASSDRGLGETQYFGPGTRLLVL.

The genes are TRBV6-5 and TRBJ2-5; D may match TRBD1 or TRBD2 (6 bases each). CDR3 length: 14 amino acids. Trimming shortened V by 2 bases and J by 1 base, and 8 bases separated the two germline ends. Germline lookup yields CDR1 MNHEY and CDR2 SVGAGI. The CDR3 DNA follows: TGTGCCAGCAGTTACCCGGGGGCCCAAGAGACCCAGTACTTC. This codes for CASSYPGAQETQYF.

The V call is TRBV28, the J call TRBJ1-3; D is unresolved. Trimming took 7 bases from V and 0 from J, leaving 10 bases between them. The CDR3 is made up of 14 amino acids. Per germline, CDR1 MDHEN and CDR2 SYDVKM. CDR3 in DNA: TGTGCCAGCACATTTGGGTCCTCTGGAAACACCATATATTTT. It codes for CASTFGSSGNTIYF.

The chain combines TRBV13 with TRBJ2-6; 7 bases are shared with TRBD2. V trimming: 3 bases; J trimming: 2 bases; junction bases outside the gene matches: 1. Germline-derived CDR1 and CDR2 are PRHDT and FYEKMQ (reference sequence). The CDR3 length is 15 residues. In DNA, the CDR3 is TGTGCCAGCAGCTTTGGGGGGGCTGGGGCCAACGTCCTGACTTTC. Amino acid sequence: CASSFGGAGANVLTF.

The chain couples TRBV27 to TRBJ2-4; 13 bases are shared with TRBD2. The J segment lost 0 bases and the V segment lost 5 bases, leaving 19 bases of the junction unmatched. The CDR3 has 22 residues. Germline V gene sequence: CDR1 MNHEY, CDR2 SMNVEV (reference sequence). Here the CDR3 DNA reads TGTGCCAGCAGTCCGATAACCCGGACTAGCGGGAGCATGGGGTTAGCCAAAAACATTCAGTACTTC. Protein sequence: CASSPITRTSGSMGLAKNIQYF.

The chain combines TRBV5-4 with TRBJ2-5; TRBD2 matches at 9 bases. The CDR3 runs to 16 residues. V shed 4 bases, J shed 3 bases, and the junction held 10 bases outside the gene matches. Germline CDR1 SGHNT, CDR2 YYREEE (reference sequence). The CDR3 sequence is CASSQTSGRGKETQYF. The DNA for the CDR3 is TGTGCCAGCAGCCAGACTAGCGGCCGGGGGAAAGAGACCCAGTACTTC.

The V call is TRBV30, the J call TRBJ2-3, with TRBD1 as a possible D gene (5 bases). The germline gives CDR1 GTSNPN, CDR2 SVGIG (reference sequence). The V end lost 2 bases, the J end lost 5 bases, and 17 bases lay between the germline ends. The CDR3 length is 15 residues. The CDR3 sequence is CAWSRGGLRGDTQYF. Written as DNA, the CDR3 is TGTGCCTGGAGTAGGGGCGGCCTCAGAGGAGATACGCAGTATTTT.

In this sample, this clone turned up once. Germline is not matched at one junction end, which may reflect a read error. The J gene is TRBJ2-5, the V gene TRBV7-2, with D perhaps matching TRBD1 or TRBD2 (5 bases each). Germline V gene data show CDR1 as SGHTA and CDR2 as FQGNSA. The CDR3 covers 12 residues. For the CDR3, the DNA is TGTGCCAGCAGCGTGGCCCGGGACCCCAAGGACTTC. Protein product: CASSVARDPKDF.